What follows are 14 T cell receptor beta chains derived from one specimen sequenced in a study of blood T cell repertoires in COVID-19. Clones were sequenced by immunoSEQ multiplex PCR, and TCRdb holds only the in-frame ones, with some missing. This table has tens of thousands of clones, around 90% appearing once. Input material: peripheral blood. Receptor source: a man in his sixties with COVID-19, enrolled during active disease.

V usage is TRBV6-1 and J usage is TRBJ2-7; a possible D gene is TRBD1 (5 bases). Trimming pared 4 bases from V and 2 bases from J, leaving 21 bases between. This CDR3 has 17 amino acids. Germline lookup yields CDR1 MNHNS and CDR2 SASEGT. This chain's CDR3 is CASSGLGRTRIAYEQYF. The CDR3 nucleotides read TGTGCCAGCAGTGGGTTGGGAAGGACAAGAATAGCCTACGAGCAGTACTTC.

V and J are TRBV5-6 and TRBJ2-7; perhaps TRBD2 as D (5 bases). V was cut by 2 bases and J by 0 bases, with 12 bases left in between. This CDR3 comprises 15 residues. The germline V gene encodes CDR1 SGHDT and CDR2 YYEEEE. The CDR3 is CASSFRGSSSYEQYF. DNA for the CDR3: TGTGCCAGCAGCTTCAGAGGGTCTAGCTCCTACGAGCAGTACTTC.

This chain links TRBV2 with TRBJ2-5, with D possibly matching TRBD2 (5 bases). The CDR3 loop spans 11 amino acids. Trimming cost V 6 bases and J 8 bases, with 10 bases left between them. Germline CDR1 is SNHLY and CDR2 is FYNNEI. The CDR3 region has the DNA TGTGCCAGCAGGATAACTAGTACCCAGTACTTC. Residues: CASRITSTQYF.

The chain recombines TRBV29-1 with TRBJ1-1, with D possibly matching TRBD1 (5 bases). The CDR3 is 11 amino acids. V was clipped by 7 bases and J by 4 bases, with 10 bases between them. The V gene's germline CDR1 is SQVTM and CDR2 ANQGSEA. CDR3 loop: CSGLTVTEAFF. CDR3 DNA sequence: TGCAGCGGACTGACAGTCACTGAAGCTTTCTTT.

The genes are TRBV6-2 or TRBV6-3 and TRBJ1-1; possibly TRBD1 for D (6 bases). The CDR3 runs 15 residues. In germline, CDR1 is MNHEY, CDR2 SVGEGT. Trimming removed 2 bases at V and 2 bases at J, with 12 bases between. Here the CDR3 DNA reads TGTGCCAGCAGTTACACACAGGGACTAAACACTGAAGCTTTCTTT. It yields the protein CASSYTQGLNTEAFF.

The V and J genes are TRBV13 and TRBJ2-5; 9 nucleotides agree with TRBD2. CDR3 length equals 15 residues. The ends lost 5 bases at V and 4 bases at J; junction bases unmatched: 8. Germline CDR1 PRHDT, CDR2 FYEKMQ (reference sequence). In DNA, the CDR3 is TGTGCCAGCAGCCAGGGCCTAGCGGGGAGAGAGACCCAGTACTTC. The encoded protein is CASSQGLAGRETQYF.

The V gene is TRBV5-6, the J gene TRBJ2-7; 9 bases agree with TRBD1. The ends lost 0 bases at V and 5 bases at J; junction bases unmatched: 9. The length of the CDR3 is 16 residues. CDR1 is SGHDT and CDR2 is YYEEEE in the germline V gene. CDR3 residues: CASSLGGTGGWDEQYF. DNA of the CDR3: TGTGCCAGCAGCTTGGGGGGCACAGGGGGCTGGGACGAGCAGTACTTC.

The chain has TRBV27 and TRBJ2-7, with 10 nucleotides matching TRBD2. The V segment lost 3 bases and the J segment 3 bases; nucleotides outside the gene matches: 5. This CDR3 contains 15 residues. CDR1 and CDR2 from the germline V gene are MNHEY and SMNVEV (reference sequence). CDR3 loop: CASSLSLAGDYEQYF. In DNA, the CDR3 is TGTGCCAGCAGTTTGAGCCTAGCGGGAGACTACGAGCAGTACTTC.

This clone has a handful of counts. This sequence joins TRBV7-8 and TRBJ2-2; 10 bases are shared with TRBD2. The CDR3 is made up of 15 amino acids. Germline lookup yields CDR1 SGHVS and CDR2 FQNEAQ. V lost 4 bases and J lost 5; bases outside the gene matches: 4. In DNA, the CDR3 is TGTGCCAGCAGCTCCCGACTAGCGGGTACCGGGGAGCTGTTTTTT. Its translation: CASSSRLAGTGELFF.

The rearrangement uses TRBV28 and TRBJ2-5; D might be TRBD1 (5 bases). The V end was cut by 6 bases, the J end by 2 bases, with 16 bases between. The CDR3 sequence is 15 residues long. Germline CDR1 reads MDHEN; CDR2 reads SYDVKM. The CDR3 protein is CASRSLNRNQETQYF. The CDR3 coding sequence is TGTGCCAGCAGGAGCCTCAACAGGAATCAAGAGACCCAGTACTTC.

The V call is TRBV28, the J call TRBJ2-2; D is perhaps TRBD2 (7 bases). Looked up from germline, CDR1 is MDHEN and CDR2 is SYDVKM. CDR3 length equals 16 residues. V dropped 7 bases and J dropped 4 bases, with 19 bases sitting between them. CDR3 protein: CASIEARRGGTGELFF. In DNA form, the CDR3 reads TGTGCCAGCATCGAGGCACGGAGGGGGGGCACCGGGGAGCTGTTTTTT.

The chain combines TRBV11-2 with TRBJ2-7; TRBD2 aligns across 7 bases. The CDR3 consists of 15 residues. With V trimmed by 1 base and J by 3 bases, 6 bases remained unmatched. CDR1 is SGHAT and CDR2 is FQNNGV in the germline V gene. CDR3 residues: CASSLAAGDYYEQYF. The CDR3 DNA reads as TGTGCCAGCAGCTTAGCTGCGGGGGACTACTACGAGCAGTACTTC.

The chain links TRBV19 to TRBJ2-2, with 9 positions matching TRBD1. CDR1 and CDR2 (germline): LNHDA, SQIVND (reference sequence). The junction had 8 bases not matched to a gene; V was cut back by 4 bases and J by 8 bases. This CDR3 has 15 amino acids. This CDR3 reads CASSTSTGGSGELFF. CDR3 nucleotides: TGTGCCAGTAGTACCTCGACAGGGGGATCAGGGGAGCTGTTTTTT.

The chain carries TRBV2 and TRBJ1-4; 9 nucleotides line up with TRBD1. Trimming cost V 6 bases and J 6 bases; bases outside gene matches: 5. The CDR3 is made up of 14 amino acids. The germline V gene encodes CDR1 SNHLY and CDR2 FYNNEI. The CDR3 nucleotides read TGTGCCAGCAGGCGAGACAGGGGGGATGAAAAACTGTTTTTT. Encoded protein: CASRRDRGDEKLFF.